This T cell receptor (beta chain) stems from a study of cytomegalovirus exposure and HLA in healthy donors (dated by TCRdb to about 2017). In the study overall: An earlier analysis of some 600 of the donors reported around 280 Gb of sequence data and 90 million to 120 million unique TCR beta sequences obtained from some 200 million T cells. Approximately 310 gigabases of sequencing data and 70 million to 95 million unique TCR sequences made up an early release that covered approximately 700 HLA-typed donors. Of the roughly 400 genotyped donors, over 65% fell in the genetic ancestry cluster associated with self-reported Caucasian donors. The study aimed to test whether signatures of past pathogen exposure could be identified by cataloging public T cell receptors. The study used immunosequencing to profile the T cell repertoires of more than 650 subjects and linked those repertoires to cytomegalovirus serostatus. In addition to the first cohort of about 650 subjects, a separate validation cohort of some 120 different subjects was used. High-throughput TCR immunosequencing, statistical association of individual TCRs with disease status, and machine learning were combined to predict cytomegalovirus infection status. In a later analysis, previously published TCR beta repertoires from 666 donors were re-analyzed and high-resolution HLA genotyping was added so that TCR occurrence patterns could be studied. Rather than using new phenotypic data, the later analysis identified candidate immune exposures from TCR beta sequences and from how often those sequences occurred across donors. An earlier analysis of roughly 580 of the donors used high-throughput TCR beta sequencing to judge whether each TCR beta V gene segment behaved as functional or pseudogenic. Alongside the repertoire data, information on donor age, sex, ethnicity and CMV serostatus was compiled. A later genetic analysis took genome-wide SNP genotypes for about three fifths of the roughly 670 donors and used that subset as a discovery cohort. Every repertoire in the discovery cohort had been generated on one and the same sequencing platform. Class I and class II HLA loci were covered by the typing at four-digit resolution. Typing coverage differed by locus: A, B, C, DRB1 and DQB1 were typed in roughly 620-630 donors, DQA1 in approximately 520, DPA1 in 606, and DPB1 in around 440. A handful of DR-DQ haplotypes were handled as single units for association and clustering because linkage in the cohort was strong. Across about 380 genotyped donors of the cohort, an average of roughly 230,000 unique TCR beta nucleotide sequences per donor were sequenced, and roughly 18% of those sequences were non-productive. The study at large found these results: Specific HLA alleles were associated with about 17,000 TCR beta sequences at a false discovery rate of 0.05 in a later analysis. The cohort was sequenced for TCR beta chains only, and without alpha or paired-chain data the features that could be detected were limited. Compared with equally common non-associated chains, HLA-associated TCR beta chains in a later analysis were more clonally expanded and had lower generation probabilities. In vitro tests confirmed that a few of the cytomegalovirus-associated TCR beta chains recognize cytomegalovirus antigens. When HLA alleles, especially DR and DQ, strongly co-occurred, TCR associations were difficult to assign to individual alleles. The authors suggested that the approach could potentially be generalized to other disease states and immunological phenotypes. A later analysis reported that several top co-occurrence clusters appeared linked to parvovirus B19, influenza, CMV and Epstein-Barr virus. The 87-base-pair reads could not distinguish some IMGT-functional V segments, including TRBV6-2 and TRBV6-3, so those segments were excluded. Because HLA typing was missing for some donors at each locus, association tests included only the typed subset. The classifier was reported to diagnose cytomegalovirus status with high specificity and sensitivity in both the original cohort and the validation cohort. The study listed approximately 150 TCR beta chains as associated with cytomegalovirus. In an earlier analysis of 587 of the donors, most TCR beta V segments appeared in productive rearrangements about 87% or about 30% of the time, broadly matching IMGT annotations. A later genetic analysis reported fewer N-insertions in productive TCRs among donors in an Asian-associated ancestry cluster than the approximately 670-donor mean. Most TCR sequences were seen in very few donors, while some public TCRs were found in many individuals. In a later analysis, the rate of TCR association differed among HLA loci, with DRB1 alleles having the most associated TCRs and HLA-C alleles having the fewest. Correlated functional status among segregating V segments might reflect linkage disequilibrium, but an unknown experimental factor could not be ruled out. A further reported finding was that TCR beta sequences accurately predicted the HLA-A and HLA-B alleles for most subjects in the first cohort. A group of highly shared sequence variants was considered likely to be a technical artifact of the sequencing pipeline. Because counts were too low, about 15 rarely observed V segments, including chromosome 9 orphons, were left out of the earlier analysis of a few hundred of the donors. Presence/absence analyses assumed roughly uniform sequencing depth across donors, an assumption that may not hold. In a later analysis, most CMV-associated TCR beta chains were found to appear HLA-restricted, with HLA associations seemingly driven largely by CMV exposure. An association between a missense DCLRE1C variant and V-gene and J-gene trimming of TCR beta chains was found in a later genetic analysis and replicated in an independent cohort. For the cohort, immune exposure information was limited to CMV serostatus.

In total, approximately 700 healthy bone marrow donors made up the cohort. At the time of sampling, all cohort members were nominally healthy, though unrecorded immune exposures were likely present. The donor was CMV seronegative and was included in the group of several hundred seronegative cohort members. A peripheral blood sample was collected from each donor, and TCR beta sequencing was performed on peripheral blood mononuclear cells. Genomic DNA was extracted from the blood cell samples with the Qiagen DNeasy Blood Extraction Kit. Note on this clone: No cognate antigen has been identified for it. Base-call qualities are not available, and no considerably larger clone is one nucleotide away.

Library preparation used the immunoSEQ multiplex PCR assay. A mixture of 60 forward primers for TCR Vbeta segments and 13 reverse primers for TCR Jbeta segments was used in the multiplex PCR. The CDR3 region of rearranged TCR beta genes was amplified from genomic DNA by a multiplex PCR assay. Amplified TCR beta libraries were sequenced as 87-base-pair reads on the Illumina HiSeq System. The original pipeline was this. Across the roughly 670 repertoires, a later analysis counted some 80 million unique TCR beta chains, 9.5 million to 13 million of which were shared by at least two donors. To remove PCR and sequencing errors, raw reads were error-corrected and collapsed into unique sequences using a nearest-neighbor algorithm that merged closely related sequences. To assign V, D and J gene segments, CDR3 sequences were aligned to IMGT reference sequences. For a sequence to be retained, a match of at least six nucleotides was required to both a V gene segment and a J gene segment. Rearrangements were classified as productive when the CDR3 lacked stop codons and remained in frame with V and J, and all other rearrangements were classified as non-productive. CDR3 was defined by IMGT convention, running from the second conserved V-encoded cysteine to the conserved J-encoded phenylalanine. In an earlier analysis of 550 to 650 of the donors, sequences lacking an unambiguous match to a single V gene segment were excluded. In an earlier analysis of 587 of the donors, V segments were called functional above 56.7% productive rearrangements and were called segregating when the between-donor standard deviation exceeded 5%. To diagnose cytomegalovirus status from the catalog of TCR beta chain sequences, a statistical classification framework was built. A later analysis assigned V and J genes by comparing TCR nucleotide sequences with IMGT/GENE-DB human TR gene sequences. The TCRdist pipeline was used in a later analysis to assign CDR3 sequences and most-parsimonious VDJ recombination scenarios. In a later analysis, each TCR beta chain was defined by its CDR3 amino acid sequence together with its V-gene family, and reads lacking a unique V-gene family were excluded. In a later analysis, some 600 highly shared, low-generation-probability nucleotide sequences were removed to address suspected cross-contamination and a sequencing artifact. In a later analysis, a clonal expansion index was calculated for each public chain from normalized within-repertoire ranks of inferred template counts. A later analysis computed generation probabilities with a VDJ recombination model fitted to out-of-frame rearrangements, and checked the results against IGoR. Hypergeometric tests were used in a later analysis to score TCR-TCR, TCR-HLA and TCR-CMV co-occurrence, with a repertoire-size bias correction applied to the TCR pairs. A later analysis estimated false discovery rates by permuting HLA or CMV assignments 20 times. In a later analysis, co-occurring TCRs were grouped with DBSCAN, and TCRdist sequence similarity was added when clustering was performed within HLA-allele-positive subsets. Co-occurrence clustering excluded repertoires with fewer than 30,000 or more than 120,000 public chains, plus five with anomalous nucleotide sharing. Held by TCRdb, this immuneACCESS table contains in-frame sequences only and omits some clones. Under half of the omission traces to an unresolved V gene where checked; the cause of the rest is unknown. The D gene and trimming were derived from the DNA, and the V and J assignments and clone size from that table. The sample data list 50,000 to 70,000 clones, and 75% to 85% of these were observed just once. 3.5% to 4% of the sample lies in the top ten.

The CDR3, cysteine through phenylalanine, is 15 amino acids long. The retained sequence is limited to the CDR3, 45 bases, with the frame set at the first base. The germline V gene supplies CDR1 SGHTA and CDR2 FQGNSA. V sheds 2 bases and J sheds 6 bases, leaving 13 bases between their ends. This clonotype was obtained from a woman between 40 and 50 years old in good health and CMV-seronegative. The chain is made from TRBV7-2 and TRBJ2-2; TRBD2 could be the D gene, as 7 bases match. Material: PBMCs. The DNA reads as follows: TGTGCCAGCAGCTTAAGTGCGGGGGCGCCCGGGGAGCTGTTTTTT. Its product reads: CASSLSAGAPGELFF.